The sequence of this T cell receptor (beta chain) was determined in a study of CD8 T cells in ankylosing spondylitis. General study findings and limits: Roughly eight highly homologous variants made up a TCR beta motif that seemed to typify ankylosing spondylitis blood.

In this sample, this clonotype turned up a few times. Its antigen is currently unknown. For TCR beta, libraries came from quantitative 5'-RACE with molecular barcodes. TCRdb re-called the 5' RACE reads through MiXCR, storing one row per CDR3 protein. The data show hundreds of thousands of distinct CDR3 sequences, with around 11% seen just once and roughly 0.51% held by the top ten. With 7 bases removed from V and 4 bases from J, the gap between germline ends came to 22 bases. Per germline, CDR1 DFQATT and CDR2 SNEGSKA (reference sequence). This CDR3 spans 16 amino acids. This sequence was found in a male donor with ankylosing spondylitis. The chain uses TRBV20-1 and TRBJ2-2; D is perhaps TRBD2 (8 bases). The sequencing input was blood, either unsorted or a sorted T cell fraction (not recorded which). This CDR3 reads CSVKGAGLVSTGELFF. The DNA of the CDR3 is TGCAGTGTCAAGGGGGCGGGACTAGTCAGCACCGGGGAGCTGTTTTTT.